The rows below give T cell receptor beta chains drawn from one sample of a study of blood T cells in healthy people across ages. TCRdb re-analysed the 5' RACE reads in MiXCR, keeping a single row per CDR3 protein. The sample includes 270,000 or so distinct CDR3 sequences, around 27% of them seen just once. The sequenced sample consisted of blood. All receptors derive from a woman aged 70-85 years in good health. Each CDR3 is given with its conserved first and last residue. A D gene is named only where the DNA matches it firmly. The listing skips clone size in some rows; elsewhere it reads once, few, many or a size class.

clone size	D gene	V gene	J gene	CDR3 DNA	CDR3 protein
NA	NA	TRBV28	TRBJ2-1	TGTGCCAGCAGCCCCTCTCGGCAGCCGACAAACTACGAGCAGTTCTTC	CASSPSRQPTNYEQFF
few	NA	TRBV20-1	TRBJ2-7	TGCAGTGCGCGTGGAAACTCCTACGAGCAGTACTTC	CSARGNSYEQYF
NA	NA	TRBV7-9	TRBJ1-2	TGTGCCAGCAGCTTAGCTTCGGGTAACTATGGCTACACCTTC	CASSLASGNYGYTF
NA	TRBD2	TRBV4-2	TRBJ2-2	TGTGCCAGCAGCCAAGTTAGCGGGATTCGGGCCGGGGAGCTGTTTTTT	CASSQVSGIRAGELFF
NA	NA	TRBV18	TRBJ2-7	TGTGCCAGCTCATCTGGGGACGCCAATGATGTGGGTTTC	CASSSGDANDVGF
NA	TRBD2	TRBV3-1	TRBJ2-5	TGTGCCAGCAGCCAAAGACTAGCTCAGAAAATGGAGACCCAGTACTTC	CASSQRLAQKMETQYF
NA	NA	TRBV5-1	TRBJ1-1	TGCGCCAGCAGCGAGACAGCAAACACTGAAGCTTTCTTT	CASSETANTEAFF
few	NA	TRBV12-3/TRBV12-4	TRBJ1-2	TGTGCCAGCAGTTTGGGCGCGGGCGGCTACACCTTC	CASSLGAGGYTF
NA	TRBD1	TRBV20-1	TRBJ1-3	TGCAGTGCTAGAGTTTGGACAGGGGCCTCTGGAGACACCATATATTTT	CSARVWTGASGDTIYF
NA	NA	TRBV15	TRBJ1-2	TGTGCCACCAGCAGGGGCCTGGAAGGGCTTGGCTACACCTTC	CATSRGLEGLGYTF
few	NA	TRBV6-5	TRBJ2-7	TGTGCCAGCAGTAACCGGGACCTCCCCTGGGAGCAGTACTTC	CASSNRDLPWEQYF
NA	NA	TRBV3-1	TRBJ1-3	TGTGCCAGCAGCCAAACGTTTTTCTCTGGAAACACCATATATTTT	CASSQTFFSGNTIYF
few	TRBD2	TRBV12-3/TRBV12-4	TRBJ2-1	TGTGCCAGCAGTTTATCCGGGACTAGCGGGAGATATGAGCAGTTCTTC	CASSLSGTSGRYEQFF
few	NA	TRBV3-1	TRBJ2-7	TGTGCCGGCAGCCTAGAAGGGCTAACCTACGAGCAGTACTTC	CAGSLEGLTYEQYF
NA	TRBD2	TRBV12-3/TRBV12-4	TRBJ2-1	TGTGCCAGCAGTTTAGCTAGACTAGCGGGGGGGGATGAGCAGTTCTTC	CASSLARLAGGDEQFF
NA	NA	TRBV3-1	TRBJ2-7	TGTGCCAGCAGCCGCCCCCTACATAGGCCGGGGGAGTCCTACGAGCAGTACTTC	CASSRPLHRPGESYEQYF
NA	NA	TRBV20-1	TRBJ2-7	TGCAGTGCTCGGGACCTGAGCTCCTACGAGCAGTACTTC	CSARDLSSYEQYF
few	NA	TRBV15	TRBJ1-4	TGTGCCACCAGCAGAACTCGGACGGGGATCGGTGAAAAACTGTTTTTT	CATSRTRTGIGEKLFF
few	NA	TRBV20-1	TRBJ1-5	TGCAGTGCTGGGGGTAGCAATCAGCCCCAGCATTTT	CSAGGSNQPQHF
many	TRBD1	TRBV5-5	TRBJ1-1	TGTGCCAGCAGCTTAAAAGGACAGGGAACTGAAGCTTTCTTT	CASSLKGQGTEAFF
NA	NA	TRBV25-1	TRBJ1-4	TGTGCCAGCAAAGCGGAGGAAAAACTGTTTTTT	CASKAEEKLFF
few	NA	TRBV12-3/TRBV12-4	TRBJ2-1	TGTGCCAGCAGTTGGCGGGACAACCATGAGCAGTTCTTC	CASSWRDNHEQFF
few	NA	TRBV6-1	TRBJ2-1	TGTGCCAGCCCCAAGTACAATGAGCAGTTCTTC	CASPKYNEQFF
NA	TRBD1	TRBV6-5	TRBJ1-2	TGTGCCAGCAGTTACAGGGGGCCAGACTATGGCTACACCTTC	CASSYRGPDYGYTF
NA	NA	TRBV28	TRBJ1-6	TGTGCCAGTCAGGCTGATTCACCCCTCCACTTT	CASQADSPLHF
NA	NA	TRBV20-1	TRBJ1-4	TGCAGTGCTAGTGAGGGCCGCAGTGGTGAAAAACTGTTTTTT	CSASEGRSGEKLFF
NA	TRBD2	TRBV11-2	TRBJ2-7	TGTGCCAGCAGCCCGGAAATCTACCTAGGGGAGGGCGAGCAGTACTTC	CASSPEIYLGEGEQYF
NA	NA	TRBV20-1	TRBJ1-4	TGCAGTGCTAGTCTGGGGCGAGAGGATGAAAAACTGTTTTTT	CSASLGREDEKLFF
NA	NA	TRBV4-3	TRBJ2-3	TGCGCCAGCAGCCAAGAGAATAGCGGCGCGCTCACAGATACGCAGTATTTT	CASSQENSGALTDTQYF
few	TRBD2	TRBV29-1	TRBJ2-1	TGCAGCGTTGAAGATAGGGAGCGGGAGGCTCGTAATGAGCAGTTCTTC	CSVEDREREARNEQFF
NA	TRBD1	TRBV6-5	TRBJ1-2	TGTGCCAGCAGTCAGGGGGCTAGGGATTATGGCTACACCTTC	CASSQGARDYGYTF
NA	TRBD1	TRBV6-2/TRBV6-3	TRBJ2-1	TGTGCCAGCAGACCCGGGACAGGGGTCAATGAGCAGTTCTTC	CASRPGTGVNEQFF
many	NA	TRBV29-1	TRBJ1-4	TGCAGCGTGGTCGGACAGTATAGCGAAAAACTGTTTTTT	CSVVGQYSEKLFF
many	TRBD1	TRBV27	TRBJ2-1	TGTGCCAGCAGTTTCAGGGGGCGTGAGAATGAGCAGTTCTTC	CASSFRGRENEQFF
few	NA	TRBV19	TRBJ1-2	TGTGCCAGTTCGTCCGGCGGGTATTCGGATGGCTACACCTTC	CASSSGGYSDGYTF
few	NA	TRBV7-6	TRBJ1-1	TGTGCCAGCAGCCCGACCATGAACACTGAAGCTTTCTTT	CASSPTMNTEAFF
few	TRBD1	TRBV20-1	TRBJ1-2	TGCAGTGCTACCGGGACAGACTATGGCTACACCTTC	CSATGTDYGYTF
NA	NA	TRBV10-2	TRBJ2-7	TGCGCCAGCTTCGGCGAGCAGTACTTC	CASFGEQYF
few	TRBD2	TRBV20-1	TRBJ2-5	TGCAGTGCCACCCCGGGACTAGCGGGAGGGAAGGAGACCCAGTACTTC	CSATPGLAGGKETQYF
many	NA	TRBV20-1	TRBJ2-3	TGCAGTGCTACCCCGTGGGGGTCTAGCACAGATACGCAGTATTTT	CSATPWGSSTDTQYF
many	NA	TRBV5-6	TRBJ2-3	TGTGCCAGCAGCTCCTATAAACTCGATACGCAGTATTTT	CASSSYKLDTQYF
NA	NA	TRBV6-2/TRBV6-3	TRBJ2-1	TGTGCCAGCAGTTCGGGAGCAGGGGGGTCCAATGAGCAGTTCTTC	CASSSGAGGSNEQFF
many	NA	TRBV4-2	TRBJ2-2	TGTGCCAGCAGCCAGGGCGGGGCGAACACCGGGGAGCTGTTTTTT	CASSQGGANTGELFF
few	NA	TRBV12-3/TRBV12-4	TRBJ1-1	TGTGCCAGCAGTTTGATGCAGGTGGTCACTGAAGCTTTCTTT	CASSLMQVVTEAFF
NA	NA	TRBV7-9	TRBJ2-5	TGTGCCAGCAGCTTTCTCGACGGGCCGCAAGAGACCCAGTACTTC	CASSFLDGPQETQYF
few	NA	TRBV28	TRBJ1-1	TGTGCCAGCACCGGCCAGTCTGAAGCTTTCTTT	CASTGQSEAFF
NA	TRBD1	TRBV7-9	TRBJ1-2	TGTGCCAGCAGCTTAGCCGGACAGGGGACTAGCCGGGACTATGGCTACACCTTC	CASSLAGQGTSRDYGYTF
NA	NA	TRBV20-1	TRBJ1-2	TGCAGTGCACGGGGACAAACGAACTATGGCTACACCTTC	CSARGQTNYGYTF
few	NA	TRBV19	TRBJ2-1	TGTGCCAGTAGAGGGAGTCGTTTCTACAATGAGCAGTTCTTC	CASRGSRFYNEQFF
few	NA	TRBV5-6	TRBJ2-4	TGTGCCAGCAGCTTGGGAGCCGGGTGGGTGGACATTCAGTACTTC	CASSLGAGWVDIQYF
many	TRBD2	TRBV20-1	TRBJ2-5	TGCAGTGGCGACCCCGGGACTAGCGGCTTAGGGGCCCAGTACTTC	CSGDPGTSGLGAQYF
many	NA	TRBV4-1	TRBJ2-2	TGCGCCAGCAGCCAAGAGGTCACCGGGGAGCTGTTTTTT	CASSQEVTGELFF
NA	NA	TRBV7-2	TRBJ2-4	TGTGCCAGCAGCTTACGGACACCTAACATTCAGTACTTC	CASSLRTPNIQYF
NA	TRBD2	TRBV20-1	TRBJ2-7	TGCAGTGCTGACAGTCTAGCGGGAGCATCCGAGCAGTACTTC	CSADSLAGASEQYF
few	NA	TRBV18	TRBJ2-5	TGTGCCAGCTCACCTTCGATCAGGGTAGAGACCCAGTACTTC	CASSPSIRVETQYF